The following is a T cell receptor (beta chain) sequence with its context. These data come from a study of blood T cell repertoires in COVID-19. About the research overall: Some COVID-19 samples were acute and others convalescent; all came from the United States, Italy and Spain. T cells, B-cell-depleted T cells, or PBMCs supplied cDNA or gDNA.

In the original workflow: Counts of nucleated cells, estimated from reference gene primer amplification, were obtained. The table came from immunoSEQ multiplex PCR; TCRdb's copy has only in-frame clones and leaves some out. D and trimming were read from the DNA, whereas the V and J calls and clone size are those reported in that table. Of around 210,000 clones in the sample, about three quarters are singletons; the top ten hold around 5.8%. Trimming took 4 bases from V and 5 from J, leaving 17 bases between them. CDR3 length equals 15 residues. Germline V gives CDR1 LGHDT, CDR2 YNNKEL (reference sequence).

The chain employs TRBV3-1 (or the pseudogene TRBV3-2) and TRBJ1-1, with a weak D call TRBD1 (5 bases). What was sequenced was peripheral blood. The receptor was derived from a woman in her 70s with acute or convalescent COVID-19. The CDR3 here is CASSLAGYWSTEAFF. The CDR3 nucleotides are TGTGCCAGCAGCCTCGCAGGGTACTGGTCTACTGAAGCTTTCTTT.